These T cell receptor beta chains were read from a single sample in a study of human T cells and chemical hapten exposure. TCRdb ran MiXCR on the RACE reads and lists one entry per CDR3 protein. The sample comprises approximately 60,000 distinct CDR3 sequences, about 10% of which are singletons, and 3% to 4.5% rests with the top ten. Here the sequenced sample was whole blood, taken in connection with sensitization to the hapten diphenylcyclopropenone (DPC). The source is a woman between 35 and 50 years old with alopecia areata. Some clones in this sample may be carry-over from other donors' samples. The CDR3 runs from the conserved cysteine through the conserved F or W. Fields, in order: J gene, V gene, clone size, D gene, CDR3 protein, CDR3 DNA. A D gene is named only where the DNA matches it firmly. A row's size may be missing; if present it is once, few, many or a size class.

J: TRBJ2-5; V: TRBV18; size: NA; D: TRBD2; CDR3: CASSPSAGGPAETQYF; DNA: TGTGCCAGCTCACCATCGGCGGGGGGGCCTGCGGAGACCCAGTACTTC
J: TRBJ2-7; V: TRBV7-9; size: few; D: NA; CDR3: CASSHPAEYEQYF; DNA: TGTGCCAGCAGCCATCCCGCTGAGTACGAGCAGTACTTC
J: TRBJ2-1; V: TRBV7-3; size: NA; D: NA; CDR3: CASSLSHGREQFF; DNA: TGTGCCAGCAGCTTATCCCATGGGCGGGAGCAGTTCTTC
J: TRBJ2-7; V: TRBV7-8; size: many; D: NA; CDR3: CASSLMGRRSYEQYF; DNA: TGTGCCAGCAGCTTAATGGGTCGCCGGAGCTACGAGCAGTACTTC
J: TRBJ2-7; V: TRBV7-2; size: few; D: NA; CDR3: CASSLGVFSYEQYF; DNA: TGTGCCAGCAGCTTAGGAGTTTTCTCCTACGAGCAGTACTTC
J: TRBJ1-6; V: TRBV9; size: many; D: NA; CDR3: CASSVGGSTDSYNSPLHF; DNA: TGTGCCAGCAGCGTAGGGGGAAGTACTGACTCCTATAATTCACCCCTCCACTTT
J: TRBJ2-7; V: TRBV29-1; size: NA; D: NA; CDR3: CSVSQGWDEQYF; DNA: TGCAGCGTATCACAGGGTTGGGACGAGCAGTACTTC
J: TRBJ2-1; V: TRBV3-1; size: NA; D: TRBD2; CDR3: CASSQHASGAEQFF; DNA: TGTGCCAGCAGCCAACACGCTAGCGGGGCTGAGCAGTTCTTC
J: TRBJ2-1; V: TRBV29-1; size: medium-sized; D: TRBD2; CDR3: CSVVRLAGVGEQFF; DNA: TGCAGCGTTGTCAGGCTAGCGGGAGTCGGTGAGCAGTTCTTC
J: TRBJ2-3; V: TRBV4-3; size: many; D: TRBD2; CDR3: CASSRTGGSTDTQYF; DNA: TGCGCCAGCAGCCGCACCGGGGGGAGCACAGATACGCAGTATTTT
J: TRBJ1-2; V: TRBV30; size: NA; D: NA; CDR3: CAWSPPGPTIHGYTF; DNA: TGTGCCTGGAGTCCTCCGGGACCGACAATACATGGCTACACCTTC
J: TRBJ2-3; V: TRBV20-1; size: NA; D: NA; CDR3: CSARGRPSTDTQYF; DNA: TGCAGTGCTAGAGGCAGACCTAGCACAGATACGCAGTATTTT
J: TRBJ1-1; V: TRBV19; size: many; D: NA; CDR3: CASSIRGTTEAFF; DNA: TGTGCCAGTAGTATCCGGGGAACGACTGAAGCTTTCTTT
J: TRBJ2-1; V: TRBV20-1; size: many; D: TRBD2; CDR3: CSARESPAGGYNEQFF; DNA: TGCAGTGCTAGAGAATCCCCAGCGGGAGGATACAATGAGCAGTTCTTC
J: TRBJ1-1; V: TRBV14; size: NA; D: NA; CDR3: CASSQSLEVEAFF; DNA: TGTGCCAGCAGCCAATCCCTAGAGGTTGAAGCTTTCTTT
J: TRBJ1-1; V: TRBV7-2; size: few; D: NA; CDR3: CASSLVRGGLNTEAFF; DNA: TGTGCCAGCAGCTTAGTGCGGGGGGGGCTGAACACTGAAGCTTTCTTT
J: TRBJ1-1; V: TRBV19; size: few; D: NA; CDR3: CATFRGRGNTEAFF; DNA: TGTGCCACCTTCCGGGGCAGGGGGAACACTGAAGCTTTCTTT
J: TRBJ1-5; V: TRBV29-1; size: NA; D: NA; CDR3: CSVGQPGNQPQHF; DNA: TGCAGCGTTGGACAGCCGGGCAATCAGCCCCAGCATTTT
J: TRBJ2-2; V: TRBV20-1; size: few; D: NA; CDR3: CSASLSRGLNGELFF; DNA: TGCAGTGCTAGTTTGTCCAGGGGATTAAACGGGGAGCTGTTTTTT
J: TRBJ1-1; V: TRBV6-1; size: NA; D: TRBD1; CDR3: CASSVKGLAGTVLNTEAFF; DNA: TGTGCCAGCAGTGTAAAGGGCCTAGCCGGGACAGTTTTGAACACTGAAGCTTTCTTT